This T cell receptor beta chain was captured in a study of cytotoxic CD8 clonotypes in ibrutinib-treated CLL. CDR3 length: 16 residues. With 3 bases removed from V and 1 base from J, the gap between germline ends came to 15 bases. Germline V gives CDR1 ENHRY, CDR2 SYGVKD. This clone has just a few counts. Generated by immunoSEQ multiplex PCR, the TCRdb table keeps only in-frame clones and is missing some. The table records roughly 200,000 clones, about two thirds of them present only once. This TCR was recovered from a human donor with chronic lymphocytic leukemia. This chain connects TRBV10-3 to TRBJ1-1; D is ambiguous. The sample in question was PBMCs, obtained after 24 months of ibrutinib treatment. As DNA, the CDR3 is TGTGCCATCAGTGAATCTTCCTTGGCAGCGAACACTGAAGCTTTCTTT. This gives the protein CAISESSLAANTEAFF.